Each of the 26 T cell receptor beta chains below was sequenced from the same sample in a study of shared clonotypes between healthy human individuals. TCRdb's copy holds only in-frame clones and misses some; the assay was immunoSEQ multiplex PCR. The repertoire holds around 500,000 clones, with more than 75% as singletons. The sample consisted of PBMCs. These TCRs come from a woman between 35 and 50 years old in good health. Some clones in this sample may be carry-over from other donors' samples.

This chain uses TRBV29-1 with TRBJ1-1, with D unresolved. Germline-derived CDR1 and CDR2 are SQVTM and ANQGSEA. The CDR3 sequence is 17 residues long. The germline V and J ends were trimmed by 4 bases and 0 bases, with 21 bases remaining between them. The CDR3 spells CSVGEDRNQAMNTEAFF. The CDR3 bases are TGCAGCGTTGGGGAAGACCGAAACCAGGCGATGAACACTGAAGCTTTCTTT.

V and J are TRBV18 and TRBJ2-4; 10 nucleotides match TRBD2. CDR1 KGHSH and CDR2 LQKENI come from the germline V gene. Trimming took 2 bases from V and 5 from J; bases not matched to a gene: 6. This CDR3 is 16 amino acids long. The CDR3 region has the DNA TGTGCCAGCTCACCATACGCTAGCGGGAGTCAAAACATTCAGTACTTC. It is translated as CASSPYASGSQNIQYF.

This clone was seen only a few times. V is TRBV27 and J is TRBJ2-2, with TRBD2 identical over 8 bases. The length of the CDR3 is 17 residues. Trimming removed 3 bases from V and 1 base from J; junction bases left unmatched: 7. Germline loops: CDR1 MNHEY, CDR2 SMNVEV (reference sequence). CDR3 in DNA: TGTGCCAGCAGTTTCGCCATAACTAGCGGGAACACCGGGGAGCTGTTTTTT. It yields the protein CASSFAITSGNTGELFF.

The chain carries TRBV19 and TRBJ2-7; D remains ambiguous. The CDR3 extends over 14 amino acids. Trimming took off 2 bases at V and 3 bases at J, with 11 bases between the two ends. Per germline, CDR1 LNHDA and CDR2 SQIVND (reference sequence). The CDR3 nucleotides read TGTGCCAGTAGTATAAATGCAGAGCTCTACGAGCAGTACTTC. This translates into CASSINAELYEQYF.

The chain joins TRBV28 to TRBJ2-4; 12 nucleotides line up with TRBD2. V lost 3 bases to trimming and J lost 0 bases; unmatched junction nucleotides: 9. Looked up from germline, CDR1 is MDHEN and CDR2 is SYDVKM. This CDR3 is 19 amino acids long. CDR3 amino acids: CASSFRTSGRSGAKNIQYF. DNA for the CDR3: TGTGCCAGCAGTTTTAGAACTAGCGGGAGGTCTGGAGCCAAAAACATTCAGTACTTC.

About this clone: Its ends do not fully match the called genes, so a read error is possible. CDR3 sequence reads: CASSQAAVGGYEQYF. CDR3 DNA: TGCGCCAGCAGCCAAGCGGCCGTAGGCGGCTACGAGCAGTACTTC. The chain uses TRBV5-4 and TRBJ2-7, with TRBD2 as a possible D gene (5 bases). CDR1 is SGHNT, CDR2 YYREEE, per germline (reference sequence). The CDR3 sequence is 15 residues long.

This sequence joins TRBV21-1 and TRBJ2-5; the table's D call, TRBD1, was not checked against the DNA. TRBV21-1 is given as a pseudogene. The CDR3 totals 15 residues. CDR3 amino acids: CASGFITGGRETQYF. CDR3 in DNA: TGTGCCAGCGGTTTTATTACAGGGGGCCGGGAGACCCAGTACTTC.

This clone was detected only a few times. V is TRBV6-1 and J is TRBJ2-7; 11 positions match TRBD2. Germline loops: CDR1 MNHNS, CDR2 SASEGT. The CDR3 sequence is 15 residues long. The ends lost 7 bases at V and 1 base at J; junction bases unmatched: 6. The CDR3 loop is CASTITSGSSYEQYF. CDR3 in DNA: TGTGCCAGCACCATTACTAGCGGGAGTTCCTACGAGCAGTACTTC.

This clone was picked up one time. The rearrangement joins TRBV12-5 to TRBJ2-5, with TRBD2 matching 9 bases. Germline assignment: CDR1 LGHNT and CDR2 FRNRAP. The CDR3 consists of 15 residues. V was clipped by 6 bases and J by 1 base; unmatched bases: 6. CDR3: CASGPGTSIQETQYF. CDR3 nucleotides: TGTGCTAGTGGCCCCGGGACTAGCATCCAAGAGACCCAGTACTTC.

The V and J genes are TRBV6-5 and TRBJ2-7; 10 bases match TRBD1. V trimming: 6 bases; J trimming: 0 bases; junction bases outside the gene matches: 5. There are 15 residues in the CDR3. The germline V gene encodes CDR1 MNHEY and CDR2 SVGAGI. CDR3 loop: CASRSGQGSSYEQYF. In DNA, the CDR3 is TGTGCCAGCAGGTCGGGACAGGGGAGCTCCTACGAGCAGTACTTC.

The J gene is TRBJ1-1, the V gene TRBV6-1; D gene uncertain. The CDR3 spans 14 residues. CDR1 MNHNS and CDR2 SASEGT come from the germline V gene. Trimming shortened V by 2 bases and J by 1 base, and 8 bases separated the two germline ends. The CDR3 region has the DNA TGTGCCAGCAGTGAAAAGGGAGAGAACACTGAAGCTTTCTTT. Amino acids: CASSEKGENTEAFF.

The chain recombines TRBV6-5 with TRBJ1-5; the D gene is possibly TRBD1 (6 bases). Germline CDR1 and CDR2: MNHEY and SVGAGI. Trimming shortened V by 4 bases and J by 5 bases, and 9 bases separated the two germline ends. This CDR3 is 13 amino acids long. CDR3 residues: CASSWTVDQPQHF. In DNA form, the CDR3 reads TGTGCCAGCAGTTGGACAGTCGATCAGCCCCAGCATTTT.

Only one count was recorded for this clone. This chain links TRBV15 with TRBJ2-1, with TRBD2 matching over 9 bases. V lost 0 bases and J lost 6; bases outside the gene matches: 6. Germline V lookup: CDR1 LNHNV, CDR2 YYDKDF (reference sequence). This CDR3 is 16 amino acids long. This CDR3 reads CATSRDLAGGGNEQFF. The CDR3 nucleotides read TGTGCCACCAGCAGAGATTTGGCGGGAGGGGGCAATGAGCAGTTCTTC. Using reference TRBV15 and TRBJ2-1 for the parts outside the CDR3, the full variable domain is DAMVIQNPRYQVTQFGKPVTLSCSQTLNHNVMYWYQQKSSQAPKLLFHYYDKDFNNEADTPDNFQSRRPNTSFCFLDIRSPGLGDTAMYLCATSRDLAGGGNEQFFGPGTRLTVL.

Concerning this clone: This likely stems from a read error, as it lies one base from a far larger clone. The chain recombines TRBV6-5 with TRBJ1-5; no clear D. Per germline, CDR1 MNHEY and CDR2 SVGAGI. Trimming took 6 bases from V and 0 from J, leaving 6 bases between them. The CDR3 covers 13 residues. For the CDR3, the DNA is TGTGCCAGCAGAACAGATAGCAATCAGCCCCAGCATTTT. Translation: CASRTDSNQPQHF.

This clone was observed a single time. This chain links TRBV13 with TRBJ2-7; TRBD2 matches 7 bases. After removal of 8 bases from V and 0 bases from J, the junction contained 13 bases not matched to a gene. This CDR3 comprises 16 residues. CDR1 and CDR2 from the germline V gene are PRHDT and FYEKMQ (reference sequence). CDR3 sequence: CASSDARDYYSYEQYF. The CDR3 region has the DNA TGTGCCAGCTCCGACGCCCGGGACTACTACTCCTACGAGCAGTACTTC. Full variable domain (outside the CDR3, taken from reference TRBV13 and TRBJ2-7): AAGVIQSPRHLIKEKRETATLKCYPIPRHDTVYWYQQGPGQDPQFLISFYEKMQSDKGSIPDRFSAQQFSDYHSELNMSSLELGDSALYFCASSDARDYYSYEQYFGPGTRLTVT.

This clone was found many times. V is TRBV27 and J is TRBJ2-1; D possibly uses TRBD1 or TRBD2 (5 bases each). Between the trimmed V and J ends, which lost 6 bases and 13 bases, there was a span of 25 bases. CDR1 MNHEY and CDR2 SMNVEV come from the germline V gene (reference sequence). CDR3 length: 15 residues. DNA of the CDR3: TGTGCCAGCAGCCCGGGACCCCAAAGCCTGTCGGGACAGTTCTTC. Amino acids: CASSPGPQSLSGQFF.

CDR3 DNA sequence: TGCGCCAGCAGCCTCGGGACAGGGGCCAATAATTCACCCCTCCACTTT. Its protein is CASSLGTGANNSPLHF. The chain is built from TRBV5-1 and TRBJ1-6, with TRBD1 identical over 10 bases. Per the germline V gene, CDR1 is SGHRS and CDR2 is YFSETQ. V shed 4 bases and J 5 bases; nucleotides not matched to a gene: 6. This CDR3 spans 16 amino acids.

The chain is built from TRBV5-1 and TRBJ2-5, with D uncertain. V was cut by 5 bases and J by 4 bases, with 9 bases left in between. CDR3 length: 12 amino acids. Germline CDR1 reads SGHRS; CDR2 reads YFSETQ. The CDR3 sequence: CASRGAGETQYF. As DNA, the CDR3 is TGCGCCAGCAGAGGTGCCGGAGAGACCCAGTACTTC.

The J gene is TRBJ2-7, the V gene TRBV27; TRBD2 aligns across 7 bases. V lost 2 bases and J lost 2; bases outside the gene matches: 6. The CDR3 has 15 amino acids. Germline CDR1 reads MNHEY; CDR2 reads SMNVEV (reference sequence). CDR3 region: CASSLGGSTPYEQYF. The CDR3 DNA sequence: TGTGCCAGCAGTTTAGGCGGGAGTACTCCCTACGAGCAGTACTTC.

The chain is built from TRBV11-2 and TRBJ1-3; D remains unclear. CDR3 length equals 16 residues. Trimming removed 4 bases from V and 0 bases from J, with 13 bases in between. CDR1 SGHAT and CDR2 FQNNGV come from the germline V gene. The CDR3, as DNA: TGTGCCAGCAGCTCTGCTCCGAAGGGCTCTGGAAACACCATATATTTT. Its protein product is CASSSAPKGSGNTIYF.

The chain employs TRBV7-6 and TRBJ2-7; D possibly corresponds to TRBD1 (7 bases). The CDR3 has 17 amino acids. Germline-derived CDR1 and CDR2 are SGHVS and FNYEAQ. Trimming cost V 0 bases and J 0 bases, with 15 bases left between them. The CDR3 nucleotides read TGTGCCAGCAGCTTAGCACCGGCGGGACAGTTCTCCTACGAGCAGTACTTC. It codes for CASSLAPAGQFSYEQYF.

With respect to this clone: A far larger clone is one nucleotide away, so this likely arose from a read error. The V call is TRBV5-6, the J call TRBJ1-1; D is uncertain. Trimming removed 3 bases at V and 11 bases at J, with 17 bases between. Germline V CDR1 and CDR2: SGHDT, YYEEEE. The CDR3 extends over 13 amino acids. The CDR3 sequence: CASSSIPLSNAFF. CDR3 nucleotides: TGTGCCAGCAGCTCGATCCCACTGAGCAATGCTTTCTTT.

The chain joins TRBV9 to TRBJ2-5, with 7 nucleotides matching TRBD2. In germline, CDR1 is SGDLS, CDR2 YYNGEE. The CDR3 is 17 residues long. Trimming took 4 bases from V and 4 from J; bases not matched to a gene: 16. CDR3 residues: CASSPGVLAGARETQYF. The CDR3 bases are TGTGCCAGCAGCCCTGGGGTTTTAGCGGGTGCACGAGAGACCCAGTACTTC.

The chain is built from TRBV5-1 and TRBJ1-4; tentative D call: TRBD1 (6 bases). The CDR3 consists of 15 residues. Germline V lookup: CDR1 SGHRS, CDR2 YFSETQ. Trimming removed 4 bases at V and 7 bases at J, with 17 bases between. CDR3 residues: CASSGGAGAAEKLFF. CDR3 nucleotide sequence: TGCGCCAGCAGCGGAGGGGCAGGGGCGGCTGAAAAACTGTTTTTT.

The J gene is TRBJ1-5, the V gene TRBV19; maybe TRBD1 (5 bases). With 5 bases removed from V and 3 bases from J, the gap between germline ends came to 11 bases. The V gene's germline CDR1 is LNHDA and CDR2 SQIVND (reference sequence). The length of the CDR3 is 14 residues. CDR3 DNA sequence: TGTGCCAGTAGTTCAAGACAGAACAATCAGCCCCAGCATTTT. This codes for CASSSRQNNQPQHF.

In this sample, this clone turned up once. The chain employs TRBV7-9 and TRBJ2-1; weak D call: TRBD2 (5 bases). V was cut by 5 bases and J by 8 bases, with 10 bases left in between. CDR3 size: 12 residues. CDR1 SEHNR and CDR2 FQNEAQ come from the germline V gene (reference sequence). The CDR3 loop reads CASSRGSDEQFF. DNA of the CDR3: TGTGCCAGCAGCCGCGGGTCTGATGAGCAGTTCTTC.